This entry is about one TCR beta chain. Those who served as multiple sclerosis controls were treatment-naive patients with stable or active relapsing-remitting disease. The TEMRA cells underwent FACS enrichment, while the CD8+ and CD4+ T cells underwent negative isolation. The germline CDR1 and CDR2 sequences are MNHEY and SVGEGT. Trimming cost V 6 bases and J 5 bases; bases outside gene matches: 9. This CDR3 region has 14 residues. This sample stems from a study of CD8 T cells in Susac syndrome. cDNA came from roughly 0.53 to 1 ug RNA primed by random hexamers. Amplification of the TCR beta CDR3 was carried out by immunoSEQ multiplex PCR, which spanned a total of 54 Vbeta and 13 Jbeta segments. MiXCR, run by TCRdb on the immunoSEQ multiplex PCR reads, gives a single entry per CDR3 protein. This table has 250,000 to 300,000 distinct CDR3 sequences, 65% to 90% appearing once.

The TCR sequence derives from a human donor with multiple sclerosis. The sequencing sample was made of CD8+ T cells from PBMCs. The chain combines TRBV6-2 or TRBV6-3 with TRBJ1-1, with 7 bases that match TRBD1. The CDR3 spells CASSPTGARTEAFF. The CDR3 DNA is TGTGCCAGCAGCCCCACAGGGGCTAGGACTGAAGCTTTCTTT.